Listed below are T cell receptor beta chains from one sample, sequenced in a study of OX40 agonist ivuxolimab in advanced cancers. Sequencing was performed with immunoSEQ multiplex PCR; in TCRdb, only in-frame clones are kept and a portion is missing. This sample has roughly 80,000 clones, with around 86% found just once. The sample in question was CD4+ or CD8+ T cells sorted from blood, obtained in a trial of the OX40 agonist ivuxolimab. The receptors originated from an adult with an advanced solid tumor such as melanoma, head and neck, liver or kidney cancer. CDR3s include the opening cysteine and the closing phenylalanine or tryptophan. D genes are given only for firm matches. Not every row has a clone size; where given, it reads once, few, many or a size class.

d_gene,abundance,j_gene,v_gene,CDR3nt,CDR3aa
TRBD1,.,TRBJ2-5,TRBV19,TGTGCCAGTAGCTCCGGGACAGGGGCTTATGAGCAGTACTTC,CASSSGTGAYEQYF
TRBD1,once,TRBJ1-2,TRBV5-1,TGCGCCAGCAGCTTGTCGACAGGGAACGGCTACACCTTC,CASSLSTGNGYTF
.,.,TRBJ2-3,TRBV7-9,TGTGCCAGCAGCTTCCCTCAACAGGGGAGGAGAGATACGCAGTATTTT,CASSFPQQGRRDTQYF
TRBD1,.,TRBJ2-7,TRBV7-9,TGTGCCAGCAGCTTCGACAGGGACTACGAGCAGTACTTC,CASSFDRDYEQYF
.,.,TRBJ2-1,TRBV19,TGTGCCAGTAGTATAGCCGGCTCCCCGAGCTCCTACAATGAGCAGTTCTTC,CASSIAGSPSSYNEQFF
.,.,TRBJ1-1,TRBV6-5,TGTGCCAGCAGCCCAGGACAGTCGAGGGGGACTGAAGCTTTCTTT,CASSPGQSRGTEAFF
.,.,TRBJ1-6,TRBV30,TGTGCCTGGAGCCGGGGGGGAAGCTCCTATAATTCACCCCTCCACTTT,CAWSRGGSSYNSPLHF
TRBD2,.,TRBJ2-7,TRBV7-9,TGTGCCAGCAGCGACATCAGGGAGGGATACGAGCAGTACTTC,CASSDIREGYEQYF
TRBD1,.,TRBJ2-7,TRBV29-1,TGCAGCGCTGGACAGGGGAAGGGCGAGCAGTACTTC,CSAGQGKGEQYF
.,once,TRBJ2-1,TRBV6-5,TGTGCCAGCAGTTACTCGTTCAGTATGAATGAGCAGTTCTTC,CASSYSFSMNEQFF